This T cell receptor (beta chain) appears in the sequencing data of a study of blood T cell repertoires in COVID-19. Study summary: There were acute and convalescent COVID-19 samples, and they came from the United States, Italy and Spain. Sources were T cells, B-cell-depleted T cells, or PBMCs; the material itself was cDNA or gDNA.

Germline V gene lookup returns CDR1 MDHEN and CDR2 SYDVKM. This CDR3 is 12 amino acids long. The germline V and J ends were trimmed by 6 bases and 6 bases, with 11 bases remaining between them. Per the original data handling: Amplification with reference gene primers provided the estimates of nucleated cell counts. The protocol was immunoSEQ multiplex PCR, while the TCRdb copy is restricted to in-frame clones and leaves out a portion. The V and J calls and clone size were taken over from that table, and D and trimming were inferred from the DNA. The sample comprises about 180,000 clones, around 89% of which are singletons, and 3.5% to 5% rests with the top ten.

The sequenced sample was peripheral blood. This clonotype was obtained from a woman aged 30 to 39 with acute or convalescent COVID-19. The J gene is TRBJ1-1, the V gene TRBV28; D is perhaps TRBD1 (6 bases). The CDR3 spells CASRRGAAEAFF. DNA for the CDR3: TGTGCCAGCAGGCGGGGGGCCGCTGAAGCTTTCTTT.